These 32 T cell receptor beta chains were sequenced from one sample in a study of CD8+CD57+ T cells in acquired aplastic anemia. All patients picked for sequencing had shown, by flow cytometry, an expansion of CD8+CD57+ cells. The template for TCR beta VDJ and CDR3 sequence profiling was genomic DNA. Each CDR3 protein is one row after TCRdb ran MiXCR on the reads. The repertoire includes 150,000 to 200,000 distinct CDR3 sequences, 45% to 60% of them detected once, and 13% sits in the top ten. Sequencing was carried out using sorted CD4+, CD8+, or CD8+CD57+ T cells (not recorded which) from PBMCs. These receptors were collected from a human donor with aplastic anemia.

V and J are TRBV19 and TRBJ2-7; a possible D gene is TRBD1 (6 bases). Germline CDR1 and CDR2: LNHDA and SQIVND (reference sequence). This CDR3 spans 13 amino acids. V lost 5 bases, J lost 5 bases, and 13 bases lay in between. The CDR3 DNA sequence: TGTGCCAGTAGTCCCCCCGGGACAAACGAGCAGTACTTC. This gives the protein CASSPPGTNEQYF.

A few counts support this clonotype. The chain uses TRBV10-3 and TRBJ2-3; D could derive from TRBD1 or TRBD2 (7 bases each). Trimming pared 10 bases from V and 6 bases from J, leaving 20 bases between. The CDR3 sequence is 14 residues long. Looked up from germline, CDR1 is ENHRY and CDR2 is SYGVKD. CDR3 sequence (DNA): TGTGCCAGCAGCCAGGGGGGGGGCGCGGATACGCAGTATTTT. Residues: CASSQGGGADTQYF.

V is TRBV5-1 and J is TRBJ1-1, with 10 bases that match TRBD1. The V gene's germline CDR1 is SGHRS and CDR2 YFSETQ. After removal of 4 bases from V and 4 bases from J, the junction contained 16 bases not matched to a gene. CDR3 length: 18 amino acids. The CDR3 bases are TGCGCCAGCAGCAAACTCCGGGACAGGGGAATAGTTGGCACTGAAGCTTTCTTT. This codes for CASSKLRDRGIVGTEAFF.

This clonotype was recorded once. The chain couples TRBV20-1 to TRBJ2-3; 7 nucleotides agree with TRBD2. In germline, CDR1 is DFQATT, CDR2 SNEGSKA (reference sequence). This CDR3 has 15 residues. The V segment lost 1 base and the J segment 6 bases; nucleotides outside the gene matches: 10. CDR3 in amino acids: CSARAGLAAMDTQYF. CDR3 nucleotide sequence: TGCAGTGCTAGAGCCGGGCTAGCGGCGATGGATACGCAGTATTTT.

This chain links TRBV29-1 with TRBJ1-2; D perhaps matches TRBD1 (6 bases). This CDR3 is 12 amino acids long. Germline loops: CDR1 SQVTM, CDR2 ANQGSEA. V was cut by 5 bases and J by 6 bases, with 13 bases left in between. The CDR3 here is CSVRAGEDGYTF. In DNA form, the CDR3 reads TGCAGCGTTAGGGCAGGGGAAGATGGCTACACCTTC.

This clonotype was picked up many times. CDR3 sequence (DNA): TGTGCCAGCAGTGAACGATTTTGGGACAGGGGATCCTACGAGCAGTACTTC. It yields the protein CASSERFWDRGSYEQYF. V is TRBV6-1 and J is TRBJ2-7; TRBD1 matches at 10 bases. The CDR3 is 17 amino acids. V lost 2 bases to trimming and J lost 1 base; unmatched junction nucleotides: 8. CDR1 and CDR2 (germline): MNHNS, SASEGT.

The V call is TRBV27, the J call TRBJ2-2; D uncertain. The germline gives CDR1 MNHEY, CDR2 SMNVEV (reference sequence). CDR3 length equals 13 residues. Trimming removed 10 bases from V and 2 bases from J, with 11 bases in between. The CDR3 spells CATSDGNTGELFF. In nucleotides, the CDR3 is TGTGCCACCTCGGACGGCAACACCGGGGAGCTGTTTTTT.

V and J are TRBV19 and TRBJ1-6; unclear D gene. The V end was cut by 6 bases, the J end by 9 bases, with 18 bases between. Germline-derived CDR1 and CDR2 are LNHDA and SQIVND (reference sequence). The CDR3 length is 15 residues. CDR3 in amino acids: CASRSDEALGSPLHF. CDR3 nucleotide sequence: TGTGCCAGTAGGTCCGACGAGGCCTTAGGTTCACCCCTCCACTTT.

This clonotype was seen only a few times. CDR3: CAISAYESNYGYTF. Here the CDR3 DNA reads TGTGCCATCAGTGCCTATGAGTCTAACTATGGCTACACCTTC. The chain is built from TRBV10-3 and TRBJ1-2; D remains unclear. V lost 4 bases and J 0 bases, leaving 9 bases between the germline ends. The CDR3 has 14 amino acids. The germline gives CDR1 ENHRY, CDR2 SYGVKD.

The chain carries TRBV10-3 and TRBJ1-2, with TRBD1 matching over 8 bases. The germline V gene encodes CDR1 ENHRY and CDR2 SYGVKD. The CDR3 sequence is 13 residues long. Trimming cost V 5 bases and J 8 bases; bases outside gene matches: 7. CDR3 DNA sequence: TGTGCCATCAGTCTCGACAGGGGAAGGGGCTACACCTTC. It codes for CAISLDRGRGYTF.

Here the CDR3 DNA reads TGCGCCAGCAGCTTGGCCGAGGAGGGGCCGGAGACCCAGTACTTC. This gives the protein CASSLAEEGPETQYF. The V and J genes are TRBV5-1 and TRBJ2-5, with D possibly being TRBD2 (6 bases). V was pared by 0 bases and J by 5 bases, with 14 bases between. This CDR3 is 15 amino acids long. Looked up from germline, CDR1 is SGHRS and CDR2 is YFSETQ.

V is TRBV20-1 and J is TRBJ2-7; D might be TRBD1 (6 bases). V was clipped by 0 bases and J by 1 base, with 13 bases between them. Germline loops: CDR1 DFQATT, CDR2 SNEGSKA (reference sequence). The CDR3 is made up of 15 amino acids. The CDR3: CSARDRTANSYEQYF. The CDR3 coding sequence is TGCAGTGCTAGAGATAGGACAGCTAATTCCTACGAGCAGTACTTC.

The CDR3 protein is CAWTGQGIGYTF. For the CDR3, the DNA is TGTGCCTGGACGGGACAGGGGATCGGCTACACCTTC. The gene calls are TRBV30 and TRBJ1-2, with 10 positions matching TRBD1. The ends lost 4 bases at V and 8 bases at J; junction bases unmatched: 4. Germline V gene data show CDR1 as GTSNPN and CDR2 as SVGIG (reference sequence). The CDR3 spans 12 residues.

As regards this clonotype: Mismatch with germline at one junction end may stem from a read error. J is TRBJ2-1 and V is TRBV15; 8 nucleotides match TRBD1. The CDR3 spans 16 residues. Per germline, CDR1 LNHNV and CDR2 YYDKDF (reference sequence). CDR3 residues: CATSRDLAGGYNERVF. The CDR3 DNA reads TGTGCCACCAGCAGAGATCTCGCAGGGGGCTACAATGAGCGGGTCTTC. Combining the CDR3 with reference TRBV15 and TRBJ2-1 gives the whole variable domain DAMVIQNPRYQVTQFGKPVTLSCSQTLNHNVMYWYQQKSSQAPKLLFHYYDKDFNNEADTPDNFQSRRPNTSFCFLDIRSPGLGDTAMYLCATSRDLAGGYNERVFGPGTRLTVL.

This clonotype came up many times. J is TRBJ2-5 and V is TRBV12-3 or TRBV12-4; D may be TRBD2 (5 bases). Trimming stripped 8 bases from V and 2 bases from J, with 12 bases between. CDR3 length: 13 amino acids. CDR3 nucleotides: TGTGCCAGCGGAAACGGCGGGCAAGAGACCCAGTACTTC. The encoded protein is CASGNGGQETQYF.

The gene calls are TRBV5-5 and TRBJ1-5; 7 bases agree with TRBD1. The CDR3 sequence is 14 residues long. Trimming cost V 0 bases and J 5 bases; bases outside gene matches: 2. CDR1 is SGHKS and CDR2 is YYEKEE in the germline V gene (reference sequence). CDR3: CASSLGDSYQPQHF. CDR3 DNA sequence: TGTGCCAGCAGCTTGGGGGACAGTTATCAGCCCCAGCATTTT.

Ten or more counts support this clonotype. The gene calls are TRBV4-1 and TRBJ2-7; 9 bases align to TRBD2. Germline V gene sequence: CDR1 MGHRA, CDR2 YSYEKL. The CDR3 has 15 residues. Trimming removed 1 base from V and 3 bases from J; junction bases left unmatched: 4. The CDR3 sequence is CASSQAGLASYEQYF. The CDR3 nucleotides are TGCGCCAGCAGCCAAGCGGGACTAGCTAGCTACGAGCAGTACTTC.

The chain uses TRBV20-1 and TRBJ1-1; 12 bases are shared with TRBD1. With V trimmed by 6 bases and J by 5 bases, 7 bases remained unmatched. CDR3 length: 14 residues. Germline assignment: CDR1 DFQATT and CDR2 SNEGSKA (reference sequence). CDR3 protein: CSATPGQGATEAFF. The CDR3 DNA sequence: TGCAGTGCAACTCCGGGACAGGGGGCAACTGAAGCTTTCTTT.

V usage is TRBV14 and J usage is TRBJ2-1; the match to TRBD1 covers 7 bases. CDR1 is SGHDN, CDR2 FVKESK, per germline. Trimming cost V 2 bases and J 7 bases; bases outside gene matches: 14. The CDR3 runs to 17 residues. The CDR3 loop reads CASSQLSRDSQRNEQFF. The DNA for the CDR3 is TGTGCCAGCAGCCAACTTTCCCGGGACAGTCAAAGGAATGAGCAGTTCTTC. The variable domain in full, with the rest retrieved from reference TRBV14 and TRBJ2-1, is EAGVTQFPSHSVIEKGQTVTLRCDPISGHDNLYWYRRVMGKEIKFLLHFVKESKQDESGMPNNRFLAERTGGTYSTLKVQPAELEDSGVYFCASSQLSRDSQRNEQFFGPGTRLTVL.

There are many counts of this clonotype. The gene calls are TRBV20-1 and TRBJ1-6; D is uncertain. The CDR3 is made up of 11 amino acids. Trimming removed 1 base from V and 18 bases from J, with 13 bases in between. CDR1 and CDR2 from the germline V gene are DFQATT and SNEGSKA (reference sequence). This CDR3 reads CSARADPVSHF. CDR3 coding DNA: TGCAGTGCTAGAGCGGACCCTGTCTCCCACTTT.

At least ten counts were recorded for this clonotype. The chain employs TRBV5-4 and TRBJ1-5, with a possible D match to TRBD1 (5 bases). The CDR3 runs 16 residues. Germline CDR1 reads SGHNT; CDR2 reads YYREEE (reference sequence). Trimming left V 3 bases short and J 0 bases short, with 13 bases between. CDR3 amino acids: CASSWGGGISNQPQHF. The CDR3 bases are TGTGCCAGCAGCTGGGGTGGGGGGATTAGCAATCAGCCCCAGCATTTT.

Points on this clonotype: This CDR3 is missing its conserved last phenylalanine or tryptophan, likely due to a read error. The gene calls are TRBV10-3 and TRBJ1-1; D unclear. This CDR3 has 14 amino acids. Per the germline V gene, CDR1 is ENHRY and CDR2 is SYGVKD. The V end lost 5 bases, the J end lost 0 bases, and 10 bases lay between the germline ends. The CDR3 DNA follows: TGTGCCATCAGTAGTCCGGGCCTGAACACTGAAGCTTTCATT. The encoded protein is CAISSPGLNTEAFI.

This clonotype has a count of ten or more. This chain connects TRBV5-1 to TRBJ2-1; D might be TRBD2 (5 bases). V lost 7 bases, J lost 6 bases, and 17 bases lay in between. CDR1 and CDR2 from the germline V gene are SGHRS and YFSETQ. CDR3 length: 14 amino acids. The CDR3 DNA reads TGCGCCAGCGCGAGGGATGAGTGGGGCAATGAGCAGTTCTTC. Residues: CASARDEWGNEQFF.

This clonotype was seen only once. Since the CDR3 does not end with the conserved phenylalanine or tryptophan, this likely comes from a read error. The DNA is left out, because the CDR3 cannot be placed on it with certainty; the CDR3 is given as TCRdb lists it. The chain is built from TRBV11-3 and TRBJ2-5; the listed D gene, TRBD1, was not tested against the DNA. Termini included, the CDR3 measures 9 amino acids. Germline loops: CDR1 SGHNT, CDR2 YENEEA. CDR3: CASSQDLPP.

This clonotype was recorded at least ten times. The chain combines TRBV24-1 with TRBJ2-4; D unclear. The V end was cut by 9 bases, the J end by 5 bases, with 7 bases between. Per the germline V gene, CDR1 is KGHDR and CDR2 is SFDVKD. The CDR3 extends over 11 amino acids. CDR3 in DNA: TGTGCCACCGAAGAAGAAAACATTCAGTACTTC. Translation: CATEEENIQYF.

This clonotype has more than one count but fewer than ten. The J gene is TRBJ2-5, the V gene TRBV2; the match to TRBD1 covers 7 bases. Germline CDR1 SNHLY, CDR2 FYNNEI. The CDR3 length is 14 residues. Trimming cost V 5 bases and J 3 bases; bases outside gene matches: 6. In DNA, the CDR3 is TGTGCCAGCAGTTCCCGACAGGGAAAAGAGACCCAGTACTTC. Translated, it gives CASSSRQGKETQYF.

The V gene is TRBV11-2, the J gene TRBJ2-3; TRBD2 aligns across 8 bases. This CDR3 is built from 15 residues. V shed 1 base, J shed 5 bases, and the junction held 5 bases outside the gene matches. Germline V gene data show CDR1 as SGHAT and CDR2 as FQNNGV. In DNA form, the CDR3 reads TGTGCCAGCAGCTTAGTGGGAGCGGGGGTAGATACGCAGTATTTT. Translating gives CASSLVGAGVDTQYF.

V and J are TRBV9 and TRBJ2-7, with 8 bases fitting TRBD1. This CDR3 has 14 amino acids. CDR1 SGDLS and CDR2 YYNGEE come from the germline V gene. Losses at the gene ends were 3 bases for V and 9 bases for J; bases not matched to a gene: 11. The CDR3 region has the DNA TGTGCCAGCAGCGCCGGGACAGGCACCTTTGTGCAGTACTTC. This sequence encodes CASSAGTGTFVQYF. Looking up the rest from reference TRBV9 and TRBJ2-7 gives the full variable domain: DSGVTQTPKHLITATGQRVTLRCSPRSGDLSVYWYQQSLDQGLQFLIQYYNGEERAKGNILERFSAQQFPDLHSELNLSSLELGDSALYFCASSAGTGTFVQYFGPGTRLTVT.

In this sample, this clonotype turned up once. This rearrangement joins TRBV18 to TRBJ1-2; D unclear. This CDR3 is 13 amino acids long. CDR1 is KGHSH, CDR2 LQKENI, per germline. Trimming shortened V by 6 bases and J by 1 base, and 9 bases separated the two germline ends. The CDR3 loop reads CASSPGDNYGYTF. The CDR3 DNA reads TGTGCCAGCTCCCCGGGAGATAACTATGGCTACACCTTC.

The gene calls are TRBV18 and TRBJ1-2; no clear D. CDR1 is KGHSH and CDR2 is LQKENI in the germline V gene. V lost 5 bases to trimming and J lost 5 bases, with 12 bases between them. This CDR3 is 13 amino acids long. CDR3 in DNA: TGTGCCAGCTCAGAAGGACCATTTTATGGCTACACCTTC. Its translation: CASSEGPFYGYTF.

This clonotype was seen just once. The germline gene is not matched at one end of the junction; a read error may be the cause. The V and J genes are TRBV12-3 or TRBV12-4 and TRBJ2-7, with D unresolved. The CDR3 runs 14 residues. CDR3 sequence (DNA): TGTGCCAGCAGTTTTAATCGAGAAAACTACGGGCAGTACTTC. It codes for CASSFNRENYGQYF.

The chain uses TRBV14 and TRBJ2-5; D is unresolved. The CDR3 length is 14 residues. From germline, CDR1 is SGHDN and CDR2 FVKESK. V was shortened by 2 bases and J by 5 bases, with 12 bases between the two germline ends. CDR3 DNA: TGTGCCAGCAGCCAAAAGGTCAGGTCGGAGACCCAGTACTTC. Translating it yields CASSQKVRSETQYF.